This T cell receptor (beta chain) was observed in a study of blood T cell repertoires in COVID-19. The protocol was immunoSEQ multiplex PCR, while the TCRdb copy is restricted to in-frame clones and leaves out a portion. The top ten clones hold about 2.1% of a sample with around 360,000 clones, more than 70% of them seen once. Enrollees, about 18 to 95 years old, lived in some 24 US areas. The sample consisted of PBMCs or T cells enriched from blood (not recorded which). This receptor was identified in a man in his forties in a cohort exposed to, infected with or recovered from COVID-19 (not recorded which).

The CDR3 reads CSVETGGNQPQHF. DNA of the CDR3: TGCAGCGTCGAGACAGGGGGCAATCAGCCCCAGCATTTT. The chain is built from TRBV29-1 and TRBJ1-5; TRBD1 matches 8 bases. Germline V CDR1 and CDR2: SQVTM, ANQGSEA. The CDR3 spans 13 residues. Trimming removed 6 bases from V and 2 bases from J; junction bases left unmatched: 3.